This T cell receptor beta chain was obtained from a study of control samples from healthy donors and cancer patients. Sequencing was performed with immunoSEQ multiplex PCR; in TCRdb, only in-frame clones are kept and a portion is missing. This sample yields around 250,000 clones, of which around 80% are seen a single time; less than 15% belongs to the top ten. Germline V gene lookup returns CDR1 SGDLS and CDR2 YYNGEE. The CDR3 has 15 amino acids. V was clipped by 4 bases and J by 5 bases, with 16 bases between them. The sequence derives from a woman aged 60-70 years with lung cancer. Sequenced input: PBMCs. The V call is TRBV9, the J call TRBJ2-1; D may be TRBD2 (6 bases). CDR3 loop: CASSPGVSANNEQFF. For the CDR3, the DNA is TGTGCCAGCAGCCCGGGGGTGTCAGCCAACAATGAGCAGTTCTTC.